The 27 T cell receptor beta chains given below trace back to one sample, sequenced in a study of T cell repertoires in cytomegalovirus infection. TCRdb reprocessed the reads with MiXCR, giving one entry per CDR3 protein. The sample holds about 220,000 distinct CDR3 sequences; 35% to 40% are singletons and the top ten take 59%. These TCRs' antigens remain unknown. The input for sequencing was CD8+ T cells from cultured PBMCs, taken from culture after CMV antigen stimulation. These receptors were obtained from a human donor in good health (CMV status not recorded). Some clones in this sample may be carry-over from other donors' samples.

As for this clonotype: Sequence at one end of the junction differs from germline and may be a read error. This sequence joins TRBV6-5 and TRBJ1-4, with 8 bases identical to TRBD1. There are 15 residues in the CDR3. CDR1 and CDR2 from the germline V gene are MNHEY and SVGAGI. The CDR3 region is CASSSTGATNGKLFF. DNA for the CDR3: TGTGCCAGCAGTTCGACAGGGGCCACTAATGGAAAACTGTTTTTT.

The CDR3 DNA follows: TGTGCCAGCAGCAACCGGGACTCAATCTATGGCTACACCTTC. This codes for CASSNRDSIYGYTF. This chain connects TRBV12-3 or TRBV12-4 to TRBJ1-2; possible D gene TRBD1, 5 bases. The CDR3 totals 14 residues. V shed 6 bases and J shed 4 bases, with 15 bases lying between them.

V gene TRBV27 combines with J gene TRBJ1-5; 9 nucleotides match TRBD1. V shed 2 bases and J 7 bases; nucleotides not matched to a gene: 6. The V gene's germline CDR1 is MNHEY and CDR2 SMNVEV (reference sequence). This CDR3 has 15 amino acids. The CDR3 nucleotides are TGTGCCAGCAGTTTAACAGGGGGCTTGCGGCAGCCCCAGCATTTT. This translates into CASSLTGGLRQPQHF.

The table lists this clonotype with a few counts. The chain uses TRBV7-3 and TRBJ2-2; no clear D. CDR1 is SGHTA and CDR2 is FQGTGA in the germline V gene. V was shortened by 0 bases and J by 1 base, with 15 bases between the two germline ends. The CDR3 totals 18 residues. CDR3 region: CASSLTVAVGMNTGELFF. The DNA of the CDR3 is TGTGCCAGCAGCTTAACTGTGGCCGTAGGGATGAACACCGGGGAGCTGTTTTTT.

The chain has TRBV7-2 and TRBJ2-2; 10 bases fit TRBD2. The CDR3 contains 18 residues. Trimming cost V 5 bases and J 3 bases; bases outside gene matches: 12. Germline CDR1 and CDR2: SGHTA and FQGNSA. The CDR3 region has the DNA TGTGCCAGCAGCCGGAGGGCCAGCGGGGGGGCCTACACCGGGGAGCTGTTTTTT. Translation: CASSRRASGGAYTGELFF.

J is TRBJ1-6 and V is TRBV7-6; no clear D. The V gene lost 1 base and the J gene lost 0 bases, with 10 bases spanning the gap. Germline V gene lookup returns CDR1 SGHVS and CDR2 FNYEAQ. This CDR3 has 17 amino acids. The CDR3 DNA follows: TGTGCCAGCAGCTTAGGGGCGGGGAGCTCCTATAATTCACCCCTCCACTTT. It encodes CASSLGAGSSYNSPLHF.

The rearrangement joins TRBV27 to TRBJ2-3; D is undetermined. The CDR3 has 13 residues. CDR1 is MNHEY and CDR2 is SMNVEV in the germline V gene (reference sequence). V gave up 3 bases and J gave up 6 bases, with 10 bases separating them. CDR3 loop: CASSFRVLDTQYF. Here the CDR3 DNA reads TGTGCCAGCAGTTTTAGGGTTTTGGATACGCAGTATTTT.

This clonotype showed up just a few times. The chain combines TRBV20-1 with TRBJ2-3, with 13 positions matching TRBD2. Germline CDR1 DFQATT, CDR2 SNEGSKA (reference sequence). The CDR3 extends over 16 amino acids. V trimming: 3 bases; J trimming: 4 bases; junction bases outside the gene matches: 7. The CDR3 nucleotides are TGCAGTGCTAGCCGGACTAGCGGGAGTGTGGCAGATACGCAGTATTTT. It encodes CSASRTSGSVADTQYF.

There are a few counts of this clonotype. V usage is TRBV10-3 and J usage is TRBJ1-1; 7 nucleotides line up with TRBD1. V lost 4 bases, J lost 0 bases, and 17 bases stayed unmatched. Looked up from germline, CDR1 is ENHRY and CDR2 is SYGVKD. The CDR3 runs 19 residues. The CDR3 region has the DNA TGTGCCATCAGTGCCGTTGAGCGGGGCGGCAGGGGGATGAACACTGAAGCTTTCTTT. Translated: CAISAVERGGRGMNTEAFF.

Only a few counts were recorded for this clonotype. This sequence joins TRBV27 and TRBJ1-2; D is possibly TRBD1 (5 bases). Trimming removed 5 bases at V and 5 bases at J, with 18 bases between. In germline, CDR1 is MNHEY, CDR2 SMNVEV (reference sequence). This CDR3 contains 15 residues. CDR3 nucleotides: TGTGCCAGCAGTGCCGGGACCGCCGGTCCTTATGGCTACACCTTC. It encodes CASSAGTAGPYGYTF.

This clonotype was counted only a few times. The chain combines TRBV28 with TRBJ2-7; 8 positions agree with TRBD1. The CDR3 extends over 16 amino acids. The V segment lost 5 bases and the J segment 2 bases; nucleotides outside the gene matches: 11. Germline CDR1 reads MDHEN; CDR2 reads SYDVKM. CDR3 residues: CASSEGGQAMTYEQYF. The DNA of the CDR3 is TGTGCCAGCAGTGAGGGGGGACAGGCGATGACCTACGAGCAGTACTTC.

This clonotype was detected only once. The rearrangement joins TRBV9 to TRBJ1-3, with 9 nucleotides matching TRBD1. Trimming took 5 bases from V and 3 from J; bases not matched to a gene: 6. The CDR3 is made up of 15 amino acids. Germline V gives CDR1 SGDLS, CDR2 YYNGEE. In DNA form, the CDR3 reads TGTGCCAGCAGTCCAAACAGGGGGCTTGGAAACACCATATATTTT. Amino acids: CASSPNRGLGNTIYF.

The chain links TRBV11-2 to TRBJ2-1, with 11 bases lining up with TRBD2. V was clipped by 1 base and J by 6 bases; unmatched bases: 2. The CDR3 covers 15 residues. Germline V gene data show CDR1 as SGHAT and CDR2 as FQNNGV. The CDR3 DNA follows: TGTGCCAGCAGCTTAGTCCTAGCGGGAGGCAATGAGCAGTTCTTC. Protein product: CASSLVLAGGNEQFF.

This clonotype was recorded a few times. The gene calls are TRBV7-9 and TRBJ1-1, with unresolved D. The germline CDR1 and CDR2 sequences are SEHNR and FQNEAQ (reference sequence). Trimming shortened V by 1 base and J by 5 bases, and 14 bases separated the two germline ends. The CDR3 is 15 residues long. CDR3 region: CASSLVVVNPTEAFF. The CDR3 bases are TGTGCCAGCAGCTTAGTTGTTGTGAACCCGACTGAAGCTTTCTTT.

This rearrangement joins TRBV6-1 to TRBJ2-1; D call uncertain. V was clipped by 2 bases and J by 8 bases, with 13 bases between them. The CDR3 contains 14 residues. From germline, CDR1 is MNHNS and CDR2 SASEGT. In DNA form, the CDR3 reads TGTGCCAGCAGTGAAAGGGCCGAGGTCTATGAGCAGTTCTTC. This gives the protein CASSERAEVYEQFF.

The CDR3 region is CATLTSVNSYEQYF. Here the CDR3 DNA reads TGTGCCACCCTCACTAGCGTAAACTCCTACGAGCAGTACTTC. The genes are TRBV6-1 and TRBJ2-7; 7 bases fit TRBD2. Germline lookup yields CDR1 MNHNS and CDR2 SASEGT. With 10 bases clipped from V and 0 bases from J, the junction kept 9 bases outside the gene matches. This CDR3 spans 14 amino acids.

The chain joins TRBV7-6 to TRBJ2-1; D remains unclear. Trimming shortened V by 4 bases and J by 5 bases, and 6 bases separated the two germline ends. The CDR3 extends over 12 amino acids. CDR1 is SGHVS, CDR2 FNYEAQ, per germline. The CDR3 reads CASSSIDNEQFF. The CDR3 DNA is TGTGCCAGCAGCTCCATTGACAATGAGCAGTTCTTC.

In its sample, this clonotype was seen a few times. The chain recombines TRBV7-4 with TRBJ1-1, with TRBD1 matching over 10 bases. The CDR3 loop spans 13 amino acids. Germline lookup yields CDR1 SGHVT and CDR2 SQSDAQ. The trim removed 4 bases at V and 4 bases at J, leaving 0 bases unmatched. The CDR3 is CASSWDRGTEAFF. The CDR3 nucleotides are TGTGCCAGCAGCTGGGACAGGGGCACTGAAGCTTTCTTT.

The rearrangement uses TRBV2 and TRBJ2-1; 8 positions match TRBD2. The CDR3 consists of 16 residues. V trimming: 2 bases; J trimming: 9 bases; junction bases outside the gene matches: 12. Germline V gene lookup returns CDR1 SNHLY and CDR2 FYNNEI. CDR3 nucleotides: TGTGCCAGCAGTGAAACGGCTAGCGGGCCCCGAGGTGAGCAGTTCTTC. This encodes CASSETASGPRGEQFF.

The chain couples TRBV10-3 to TRBJ2-5; D might be TRBD1 (5 bases). Germline V gene data show CDR1 as ENHRY and CDR2 as SYGVKD. The CDR3 totals 14 residues. The V end lost 2 bases, the J end lost 3 bases, and 10 bases lay between the germline ends. CDR3 amino acids: CAISEGRAEETQYF. The DNA for the CDR3 is TGTGCCATCAGTGAGGGCAGGGCTGAAGAGACCCAGTACTTC.

J is TRBJ2-2 and V is TRBV19; D is possibly TRBD2 (5 bases). CDR1 LNHDA and CDR2 SQIVND come from the germline V gene (reference sequence). V dropped 1 base and J dropped 4 bases, with 7 bases sitting between them. The CDR3 contains 14 residues. As DNA, the CDR3 is TGTGCCAGTAGTATAGGCGGGCCCACCGGGGAGCTGTTTTTT. Its protein is CASSIGGPTGELFF.

The V and J genes are TRBV11-2 and TRBJ2-2; D is perhaps TRBD2 (5 bases). The germline CDR1 and CDR2 sequences are SGHAT and FQNNGV. Trimming cost V 5 bases and J 0 bases, with 10 bases left between them. The CDR3 contains 15 residues. CDR3 sequence (DNA): TGTGCCAGCAGCCCGGGGATTGCGAACACCGGGGAGCTGTTTTTT. Translated: CASSPGIANTGELFF.

This clonotype was counted between two and nine times. The chain couples TRBV7-6 to TRBJ2-5; 9 bases fit TRBD2. Per the germline V gene, CDR1 is SGHVS and CDR2 is FNYEAQ. The trim removed 1 base at V and 1 base at J, leaving 4 bases unmatched. CDR3 length: 16 amino acids. CDR3 DNA sequence: TGTGCCAGCAGCTTAGGAGCGGGAGGCATCCAAGAGACCCAGTACTTC. This gives the protein CASSLGAGGIQETQYF.

With regard to this clonotype: This may stem from a read error, because a much larger clone lies one nucleotide away. The chain employs TRBV7-2 and TRBJ2-3; D uncertain. Per the germline V gene, CDR1 is SGHTA and CDR2 is FQGNSA. The CDR3 sequence is 15 residues long. The CDR3 nucleotides are TGTGCCAGCAGCTCGCATAACTTGAATCCAGATACGAAGTATTTT. Its protein is CASSSHNLNPDTKYF.

This chain joins TRBV7-8 and TRBJ2-2; TRBD2 agrees at 16 bases. In germline, CDR1 is SGHVS, CDR2 FQNEAQ. Losses at the gene ends were 4 bases for V and 3 bases for J; bases not matched to a gene: 8. CDR3 length equals 19 residues. In DNA, the CDR3 is TGTGCCAGCAGCTGGCCGGGACTAGCGGGAGGGCCAGACACCGGGGAGCTGTTTTTT. Amino acid sequence: CASSWPGLAGGPDTGELFF.

This clonotype was detected a few times. This chain's CDR3 is CASSYGTSSYEQYF. In DNA, the CDR3 is TGTGCCAGCAGTTACGGGACTAGCTCCTACGAGCAGTACTTC. The chain combines TRBV6-2 or TRBV6-3 with TRBJ2-7; 8 bases map to TRBD2. V lost 2 bases to trimming and J lost 0 bases; unmatched junction nucleotides: 0. The CDR3 has 14 residues. CDR1 is MNHEY, CDR2 SVGEGT, per germline.

In its sample, this clonotype was seen once. The chain joins TRBV15 to TRBJ2-3; D gene ambiguous. Germline-derived CDR1 and CDR2 are LNHNV and YYDKDF (reference sequence). V gave up 2 bases and J gave up 2 bases, with 5 bases separating them. CDR3 length equals 13 residues. DNA of the CDR3: TGTGCCACCAGCAGACCCACCACAGATACGCAGTATTTT. It translates to CATSRPTTDTQYF. Full variable domain (remainder filled in from reference TRBV15 and TRBJ2-3): DAMVIQNPRYQVTQFGKPVTLSCSQTLNHNVMYWYQQKSSQAPKLLFHYYDKDFNNEADTPDNFQSRRPNTSFCFLDIRSPGLGDTAMYLCATSRPTTDTQYFGPGTRLTVL.